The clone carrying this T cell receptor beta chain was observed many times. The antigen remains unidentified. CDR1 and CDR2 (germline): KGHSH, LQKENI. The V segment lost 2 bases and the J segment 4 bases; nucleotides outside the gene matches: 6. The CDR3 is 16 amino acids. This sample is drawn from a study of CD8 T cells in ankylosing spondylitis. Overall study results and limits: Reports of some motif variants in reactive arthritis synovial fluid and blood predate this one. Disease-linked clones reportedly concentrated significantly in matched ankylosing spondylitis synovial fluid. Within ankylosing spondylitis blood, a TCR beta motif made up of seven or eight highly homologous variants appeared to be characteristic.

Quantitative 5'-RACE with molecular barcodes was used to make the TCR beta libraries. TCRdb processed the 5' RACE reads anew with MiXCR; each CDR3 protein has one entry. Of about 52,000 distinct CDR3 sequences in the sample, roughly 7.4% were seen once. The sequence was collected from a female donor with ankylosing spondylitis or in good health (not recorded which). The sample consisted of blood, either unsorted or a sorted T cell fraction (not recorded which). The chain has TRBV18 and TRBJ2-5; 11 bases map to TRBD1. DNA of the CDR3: TGTGCCAGCTCACCAGCCGGGACAGGGGGAGGAGAGACCCAGTACTTC. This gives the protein CASSPAGTGGGETQYF.